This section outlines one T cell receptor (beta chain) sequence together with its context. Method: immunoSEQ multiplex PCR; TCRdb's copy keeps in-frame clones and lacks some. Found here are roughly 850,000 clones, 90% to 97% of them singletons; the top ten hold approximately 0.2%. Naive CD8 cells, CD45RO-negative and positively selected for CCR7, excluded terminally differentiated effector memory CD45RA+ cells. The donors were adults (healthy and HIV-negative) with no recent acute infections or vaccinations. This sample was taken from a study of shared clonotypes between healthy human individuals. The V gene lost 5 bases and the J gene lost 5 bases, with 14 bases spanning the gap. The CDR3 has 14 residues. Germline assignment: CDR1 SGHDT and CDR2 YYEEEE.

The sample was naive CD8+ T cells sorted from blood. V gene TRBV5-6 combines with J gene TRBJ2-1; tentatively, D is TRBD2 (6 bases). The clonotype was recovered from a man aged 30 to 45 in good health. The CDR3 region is CASRHTGGHNEQFF. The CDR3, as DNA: TGTGCCAGCAGACACACCGGGGGACACAATGAGCAGTTCTTC.